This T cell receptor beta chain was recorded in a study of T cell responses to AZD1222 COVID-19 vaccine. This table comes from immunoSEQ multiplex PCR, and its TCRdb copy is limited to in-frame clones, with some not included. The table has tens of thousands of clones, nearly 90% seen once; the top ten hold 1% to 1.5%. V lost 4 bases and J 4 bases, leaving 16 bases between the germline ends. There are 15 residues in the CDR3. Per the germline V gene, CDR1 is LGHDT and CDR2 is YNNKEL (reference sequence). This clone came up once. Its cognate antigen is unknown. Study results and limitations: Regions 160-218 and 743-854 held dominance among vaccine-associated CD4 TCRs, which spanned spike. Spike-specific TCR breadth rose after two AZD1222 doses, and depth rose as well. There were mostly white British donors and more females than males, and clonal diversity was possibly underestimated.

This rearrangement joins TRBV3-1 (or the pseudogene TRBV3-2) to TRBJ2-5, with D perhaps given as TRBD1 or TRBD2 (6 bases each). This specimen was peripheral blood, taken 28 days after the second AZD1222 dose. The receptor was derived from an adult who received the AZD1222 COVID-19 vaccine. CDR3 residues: CASSLQTGGGETQYF. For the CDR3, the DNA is TGTGCCAGCAGCCTCCAGACTGGAGGGGGAGAGACCCAGTACTTC.